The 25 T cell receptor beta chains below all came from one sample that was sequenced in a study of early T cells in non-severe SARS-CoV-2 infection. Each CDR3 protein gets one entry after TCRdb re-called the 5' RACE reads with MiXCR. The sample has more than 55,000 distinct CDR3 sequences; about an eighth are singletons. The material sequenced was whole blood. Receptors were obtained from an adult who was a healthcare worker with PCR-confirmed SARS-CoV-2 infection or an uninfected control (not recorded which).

CDR3 amino acids: CASSLFSGGAGETQYF. The CDR3 DNA sequence: TGTGCCAGCAGCTTATTTTCCGGGGGCGCCGGGGAGACCCAGTACTTC. V and J are TRBV7-2 and TRBJ2-5; D could derive from TRBD1 or TRBD2 (6 bases each). With 2 bases removed from V and 5 bases from J, the gap between germline ends came to 18 bases. The CDR3 has 16 residues. Germline V gene data show CDR1 as SGHTA and CDR2 as FQGNSA.

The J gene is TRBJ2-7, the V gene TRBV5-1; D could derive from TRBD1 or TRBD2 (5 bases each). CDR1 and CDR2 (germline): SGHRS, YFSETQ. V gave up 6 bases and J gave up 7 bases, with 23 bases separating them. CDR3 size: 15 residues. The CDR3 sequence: CASTNLGDEGGEQYF. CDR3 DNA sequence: TGCGCCAGCACCAACCTAGGGGACGAAGGCGGGGAGCAGTACTTC. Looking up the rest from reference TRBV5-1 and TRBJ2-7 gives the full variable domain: KAGVTQTPRYLIKTRGQQVTLSCSPISGHRSVSWYQQTPGQGLQFLFEYFSETQRNKGNFPGRFSGRQFSNSRSEMNVSTLELGDSALYLCASTNLGDEGGEQYFGPGTRLTVT.

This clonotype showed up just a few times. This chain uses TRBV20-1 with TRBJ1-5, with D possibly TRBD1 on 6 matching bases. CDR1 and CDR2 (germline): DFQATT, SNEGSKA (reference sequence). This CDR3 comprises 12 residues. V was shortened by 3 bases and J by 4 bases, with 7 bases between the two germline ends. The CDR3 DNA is TGCAGTGCTAGGACAGGTAATCAGCCCCAGCATTTT. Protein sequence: CSARTGNQPQHF.

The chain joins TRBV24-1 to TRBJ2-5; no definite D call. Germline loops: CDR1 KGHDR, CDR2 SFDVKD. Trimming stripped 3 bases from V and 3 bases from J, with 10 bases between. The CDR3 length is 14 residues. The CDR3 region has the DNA TGTGCCACCAGTGATGGCGGACCTAAAGAGACCCAGTACTTC. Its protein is CATSDGGPKETQYF.

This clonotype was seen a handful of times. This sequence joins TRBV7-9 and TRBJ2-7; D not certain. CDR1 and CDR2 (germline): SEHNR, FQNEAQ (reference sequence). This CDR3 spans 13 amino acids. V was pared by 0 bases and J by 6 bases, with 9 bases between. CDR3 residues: CASSLAPEGEQYF. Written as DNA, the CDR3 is TGTGCCAGCAGCTTAGCGCCGGAAGGCGAGCAGTACTTC.

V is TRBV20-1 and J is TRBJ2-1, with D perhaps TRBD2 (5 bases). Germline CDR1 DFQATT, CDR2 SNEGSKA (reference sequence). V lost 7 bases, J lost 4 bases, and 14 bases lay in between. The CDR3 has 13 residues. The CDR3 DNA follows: TGCAGTGGGACCCGGCGGGCTTACAATGAGCAGTTCTTC. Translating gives CSGTRRAYNEQFF.

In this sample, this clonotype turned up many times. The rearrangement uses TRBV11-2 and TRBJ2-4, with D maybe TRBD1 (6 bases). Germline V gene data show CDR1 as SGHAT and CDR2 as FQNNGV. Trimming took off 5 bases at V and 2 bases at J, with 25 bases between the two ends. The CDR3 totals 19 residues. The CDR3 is CASSKETRGNVMPKNIQYF. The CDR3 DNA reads TGTGCCAGCAGCAAAGAAACCAGGGGAAACGTTATGCCCAAAAACATTCAGTACTTC.

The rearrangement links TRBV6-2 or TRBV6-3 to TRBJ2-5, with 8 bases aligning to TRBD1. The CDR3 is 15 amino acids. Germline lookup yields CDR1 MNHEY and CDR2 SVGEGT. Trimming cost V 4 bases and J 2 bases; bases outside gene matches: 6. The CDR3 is CASSSGQGIQETQYF. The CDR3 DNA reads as TGTGCCAGCAGTTCTGGACAGGGCATACAAGAGACCCAGTACTTC.

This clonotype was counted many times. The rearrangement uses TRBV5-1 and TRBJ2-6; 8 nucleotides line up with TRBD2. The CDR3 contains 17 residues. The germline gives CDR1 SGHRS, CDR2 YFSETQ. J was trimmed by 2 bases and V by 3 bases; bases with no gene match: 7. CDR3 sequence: CASSSERESTGANVLTF. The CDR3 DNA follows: TGCGCCAGCAGCTCCGAGCGGGAGAGTACTGGGGCCAACGTCCTGACTTTC.

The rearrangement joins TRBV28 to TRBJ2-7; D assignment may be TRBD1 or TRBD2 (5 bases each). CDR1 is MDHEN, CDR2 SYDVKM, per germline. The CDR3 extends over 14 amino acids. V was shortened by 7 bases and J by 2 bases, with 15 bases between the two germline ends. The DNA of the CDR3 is TGTGCCAGCATCTCAACCGGGACGGCCTACGAGCAGTACTTC. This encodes CASISTGTAYEQYF. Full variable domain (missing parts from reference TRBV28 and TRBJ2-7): DVKVTQSSRYLVKRTGEKVFLECVQDMDHENMFWYRQDPGLGLRLIYFSYDVKMKEKGDIPEGYSVSREKKERFSLILESASTNQTSMYLCASISTGTAYEQYFGPGTRLTVT.

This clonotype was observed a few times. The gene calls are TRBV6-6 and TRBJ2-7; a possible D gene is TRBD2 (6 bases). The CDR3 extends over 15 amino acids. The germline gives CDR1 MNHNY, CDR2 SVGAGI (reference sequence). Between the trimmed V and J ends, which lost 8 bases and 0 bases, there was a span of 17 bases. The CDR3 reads CASYDLGGSSYEQYF. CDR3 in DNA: TGTGCCAGCTACGATCTCGGGGGTTCCTCCTACGAGCAGTACTTC.

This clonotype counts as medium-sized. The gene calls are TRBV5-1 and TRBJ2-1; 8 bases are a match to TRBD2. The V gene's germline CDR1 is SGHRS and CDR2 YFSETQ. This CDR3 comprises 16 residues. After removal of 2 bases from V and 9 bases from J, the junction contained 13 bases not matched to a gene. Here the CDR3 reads CASSFVYGGGSAEQFF. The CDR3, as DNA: TGCGCCAGCAGCTTCGTTTACGGGGGGGGATCCGCTGAGCAGTTCTTC.

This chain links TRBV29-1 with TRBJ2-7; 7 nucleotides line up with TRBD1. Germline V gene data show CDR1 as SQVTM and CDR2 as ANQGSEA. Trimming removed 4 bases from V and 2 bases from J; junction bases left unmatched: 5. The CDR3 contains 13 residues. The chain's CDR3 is CSVADREPYEQYF. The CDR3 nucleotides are TGCAGCGTTGCAGACAGGGAGCCCTACGAGCAGTACTTC.

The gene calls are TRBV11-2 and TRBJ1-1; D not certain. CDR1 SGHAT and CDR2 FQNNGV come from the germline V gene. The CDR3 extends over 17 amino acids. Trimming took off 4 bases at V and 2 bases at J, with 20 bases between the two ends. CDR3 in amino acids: CASSSTYYTKINTEAFF. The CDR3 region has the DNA TGTGCCAGCAGCTCGACTTACTACACCAAGATTAACACTGAAGCTTTCTTT.

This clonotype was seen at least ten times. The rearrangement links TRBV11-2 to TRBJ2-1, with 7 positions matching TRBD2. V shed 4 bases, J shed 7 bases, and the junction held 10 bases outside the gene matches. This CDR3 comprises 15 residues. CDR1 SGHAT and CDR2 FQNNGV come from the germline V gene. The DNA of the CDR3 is TGTGCCAGCAGCTCTTACCCTCGAGCGGGGAATGAGCAGTTCTTC. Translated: CASSSYPRAGNEQFF. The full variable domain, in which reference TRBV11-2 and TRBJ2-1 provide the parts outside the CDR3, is EAGVAQSPRYKIIEKRQSVAFWCNPISGHATLYWYQQILGQGPKLLIQFQNNGVVDDSQLPKDRFSAERLKGVDSTLKIQPAKLEDSAVYLCASSSYPRAGNEQFFGPGTRLTVL.

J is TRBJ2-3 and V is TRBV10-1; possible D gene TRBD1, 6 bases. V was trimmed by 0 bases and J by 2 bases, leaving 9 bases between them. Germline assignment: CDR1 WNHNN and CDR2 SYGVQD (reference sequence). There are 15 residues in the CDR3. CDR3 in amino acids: CASSESQGYTDTQYF. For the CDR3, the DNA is TGCGCCAGCAGTGAGTCGCAGGGGTACACAGATACGCAGTATTTT.

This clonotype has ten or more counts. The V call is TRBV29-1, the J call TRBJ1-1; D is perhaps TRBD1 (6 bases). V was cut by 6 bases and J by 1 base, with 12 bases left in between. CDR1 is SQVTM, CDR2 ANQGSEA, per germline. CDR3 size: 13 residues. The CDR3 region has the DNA TGCAGCGTGTCCCAGGGGCAGAACACTGAAGCTTTCTTT. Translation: CSVSQGQNTEAFF. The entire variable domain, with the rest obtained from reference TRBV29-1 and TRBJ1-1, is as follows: SAVISQKPSRDICQRGTSLTIQCQVDSQVTMMFWYRQQPGQSLTLIATANQGSEATYESGFVIDKFPISRPNLTFSTLTVSNMSPEDSSIYLCSVSQGQNTEAFFGQGTRLTVV.

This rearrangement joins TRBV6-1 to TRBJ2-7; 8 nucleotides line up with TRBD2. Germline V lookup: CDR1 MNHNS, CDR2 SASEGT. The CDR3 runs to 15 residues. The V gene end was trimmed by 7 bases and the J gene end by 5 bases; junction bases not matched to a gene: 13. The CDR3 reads CASKGNGRGSNEQYF. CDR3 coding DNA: TGTGCCAGCAAAGGTAACGGGAGGGGATCTAACGAGCAGTACTTC.

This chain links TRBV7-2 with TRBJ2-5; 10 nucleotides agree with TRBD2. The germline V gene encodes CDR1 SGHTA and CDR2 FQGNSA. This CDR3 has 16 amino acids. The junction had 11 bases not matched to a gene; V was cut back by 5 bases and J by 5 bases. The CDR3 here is CASSPRSGRVAETQYF. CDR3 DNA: TGTGCCAGCAGCCCACGAAGCGGGAGGGTTGCGGAGACCCAGTACTTC.

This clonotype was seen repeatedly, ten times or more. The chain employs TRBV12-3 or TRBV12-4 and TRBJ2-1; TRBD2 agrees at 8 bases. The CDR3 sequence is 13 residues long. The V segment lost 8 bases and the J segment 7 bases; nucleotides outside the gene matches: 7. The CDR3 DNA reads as TGTGCCAGCGGGCTATCGGGGGGGAATGAGCAGTTCTTC. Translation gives CASGLSGGNEQFF.

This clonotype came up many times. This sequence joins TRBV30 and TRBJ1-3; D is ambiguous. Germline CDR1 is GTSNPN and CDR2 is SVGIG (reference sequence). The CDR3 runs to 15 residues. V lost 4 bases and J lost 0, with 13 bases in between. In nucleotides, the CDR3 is TGTGCCTGGACTTTCGACCTCTCCTCTGGAAACACCATATATTTT. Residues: CAWTFDLSSGNTIYF.

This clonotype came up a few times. CDR3 region: CASSGVGTSGTGELFF. DNA for the CDR3: TGTGCCAGCAGCGGGGTAGGGACTTCCGGGACCGGGGAGCTGTTTTTT. The chain uses TRBV7-3 and TRBJ2-2, with D tentatively TRBD2 (6 bases). Between the trimmed V and J ends, which lost 5 bases and 5 bases, there was a span of 18 bases. This CDR3 is 16 amino acids long. Germline V CDR1 and CDR2: SGHTA, FQGTGA.

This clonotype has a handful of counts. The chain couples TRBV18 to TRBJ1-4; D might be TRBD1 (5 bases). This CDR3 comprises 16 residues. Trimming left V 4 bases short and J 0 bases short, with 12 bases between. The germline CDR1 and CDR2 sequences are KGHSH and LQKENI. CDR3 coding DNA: TGTGCCAGCTCACGAACAGGAGTTGCAACTAATGAAAAACTGTTTTTT. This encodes CASSRTGVATNEKLFF. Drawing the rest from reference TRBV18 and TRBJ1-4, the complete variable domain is NAGVMQNPRHLVRRRGQEARLRCSPMKGHSHVYWYRQLPEEGLKFMVYLQKENIIDESGMPKERFSAEFPKEGPSILRIQQVVRGDSAAYFCASSRTGVATNEKLFFGSGTQLSVL.

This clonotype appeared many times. The CDR3 reads CASVFRGNSPLHF. CDR3 DNA sequence: TGTGCCAGCGTCTTCCGGGGTAATTCACCCCTCCACTTT. The chain couples TRBV6-6 to TRBJ1-6; the D is unclear. Germline lookup yields CDR1 MNHNY and CDR2 SVGAGI (reference sequence). The CDR3 is 13 amino acids. The V and J ends lost 8 bases and 6 bases respectively, with 11 bases between them.

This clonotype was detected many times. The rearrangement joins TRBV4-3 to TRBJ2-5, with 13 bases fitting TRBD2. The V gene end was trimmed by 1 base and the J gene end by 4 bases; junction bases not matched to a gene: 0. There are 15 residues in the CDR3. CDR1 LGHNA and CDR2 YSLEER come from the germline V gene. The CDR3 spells CASSQGTSGGETQYF. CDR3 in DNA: TGCGCCAGCAGCCAAGGGACTAGCGGGGGAGAGACCCAGTACTTC.